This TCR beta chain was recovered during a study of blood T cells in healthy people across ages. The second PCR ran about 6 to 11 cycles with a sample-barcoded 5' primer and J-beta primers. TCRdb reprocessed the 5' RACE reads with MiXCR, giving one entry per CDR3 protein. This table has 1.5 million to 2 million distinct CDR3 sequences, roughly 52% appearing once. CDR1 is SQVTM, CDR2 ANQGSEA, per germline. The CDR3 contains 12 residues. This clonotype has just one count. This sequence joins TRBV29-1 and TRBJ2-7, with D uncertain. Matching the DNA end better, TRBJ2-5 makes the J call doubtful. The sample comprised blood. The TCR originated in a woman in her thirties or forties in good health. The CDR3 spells CSGAPEQETQYF. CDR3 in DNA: TGCAGCGGAGCCCCAGAACAAGAGACCCAGTACTTC.